Listed below are T cell receptor beta chains from one sample, sequenced in a study of blood T cell repertoires in COVID-19. Sequencing was performed with immunoSEQ multiplex PCR; in TCRdb, only in-frame clones are kept and a portion is missing. The sample includes approximately 150,000 clones, around 87% of them seen just once. The source material was peripheral blood. The receptors stem from a woman aged 50 to 65 with active or convalescent COVID-19. CDR3s include the opening cysteine and the closing phenylalanine or tryptophan. The D gene is left open where the match is weak. Not every row has a clone size; where given, it reads once, few, many or a size class.

TRBV19	TRBJ2-7	NA	NA	CASSTTSTREQYF	TGTGCCAGTAGTACAACTAGTACCCGCGAGCAGTACTTC
TRBV3-1/TRBV3-2	TRBJ2-3	TRBD2	NA	CASSPDSGRAADTQYF	TGTGCCAGCAGCCCCGATAGCGGGAGGGCCGCAGATACGCAGTATTTT
TRBV9	TRBJ2-3	TRBD2	NA	CASSVGGTSGRDTQYF	TGTGCCAGCAGCGTAGGGGGGACTAGCGGGAGGGATACGCAGTATTTT
TRBV24-1	TRBJ2-5	NA	NA	CATSDYQETQYF	TGTGCCACCAGTGACTACCAAGAGACCCAGTACTTC
TRBV5-1	TRBJ1-1	NA	few	CASSSQDKGTEAFF	TGCGCCAGCAGCTCACAGGACAAGGGCACTGAAGCTTTCTTT
TRBV29-1	TRBJ1-4	NA	few	CSARQATNEKLFF	TGCAGCGCCAGACAGGCAACTAATGAAAAACTGTTTTTT
TRBV7-8	TRBJ2-7	NA	NA	CASSPRGSYEQYF	TGTGCCAGCAGCCCCCGGGGGAGCTACGAGCAGTACTTC
TRBV27	TRBJ1-2	TRBD1	NA	CASSFRPGTGVDYGYTF	TGTGCCAGCAGTTTTCGACCCGGAACAGGGGTGGACTATGGCTACACCTTC
TRBV4-1	TRBJ2-3	TRBD2	NA	CASSQWLAGGSTDTQYF	TGCGCCAGCAGCCAGTGGTTAGCGGGAGGTTCCACAGATACGCAGTATTTT
TRBV10-3	TRBJ1-6	NA	few	CAISGTHGDSYNSPLHF	TGTGCCATCAGTGGGACCCACGGGGACTCCTATAATTCACCCCTCCACTTT
TRBV25-1	TRBJ2-3	TRBD2	NA	CASSTAGGLIDTQYF	TGTGCCAGCAGTACAGCGGGGGGGCTGATAGATACGCAGTATTTT
TRBV19	TRBJ1-4	NA	NA	CASSRAATNEKLFF	TGTGCCAGTAGTCGAGCGGCAACTAATGAAAAACTGTTTTTT
TRBV9	TRBJ2-7	TRBD2	NA	CASSVGGGVGYEQYF	TGTGCCAGCAGCGTAGGTGGGGGGGTTGGCTACGAGCAGTACTTC
TRBV7-9	TRBJ2-1	TRBD2	NA	CASSFAGATHNEQFF	TGTGCCAGCAGCTTTGCGGGAGCGACTCACAATGAGCAGTTCTTC
TRBV19	TRBJ1-3	NA	NA	CASSIPGFSGNTIYF	TGTGCCAGTAGTATCCCGGGGTTCTCTGGAAACACCATATATTTT
TRBV6-5	TRBJ2-6	NA	NA	CACKDSSGANVLTF	TGTGCCTGCAAGGACAGCTCTGGGGCCAACGTCCTGACTTTC
TRBV10-3	TRBJ2-2	NA	once	CATATVTGELFF	TGTGCCACGGCAACAGTCACCGGGGAGCTGTTTTTT
TRBV7-8	TRBJ2-7	TRBD2	NA	CASSSTSVEQYF	TGTGCCAGCAGCTCTACTAGCGTCGAGCAGTACTTC
TRBV5-6	TRBJ1-6	NA	once	CASSQQGFFSPLHF	TGTGCCAGCAGTCAACAGGGTTTTTTTTCACCCCTCCACTTT
TRBV5-1	TRBJ2-1	NA	NA	CASSFTGEGYNEQFF	TGCGCCAGCAGCTTCACGGGGGAAGGGTACAATGAGCAGTTCTTC
TRBV6-1	TRBJ2-1	TRBD2	NA	CASSEMTSAPGGEQFF	TGTGCCAGCAGTGAAATGACTAGCGCCCCTGGGGGTGAGCAGTTCTTC
TRBV28	TRBJ1-1	NA	few	CASSSGGGLDTEAFF	TGTGCCAGCAGTTCCGGGGGAGGGTTGGACACTGAAGCTTTCTTT
TRBV18	TRBJ1-2	TRBD1	NA	CASSPGTAINYGYTF	TGTGCCAGCTCACCAGGGACAGCGATTAACTATGGCTACACCTTC
TRBV18	TRBJ2-3	NA	NA	CASSRTLEGSDTQYF	TGTGCCAGCTCACGAACCCTTGAGGGCTCAGATACGCAGTATTTT
TRBV6-5	TRBJ1-4	NA	NA	CASRRTGEEKLFF	TGTGCCAGCAGACGAACGGGGGAAGAAAAACTGTTTTTT
TRBV28	TRBJ2-5	NA	NA	CASSPGTSQMTQYF	TGTGCCAGCAGTCCCGGGACATCCCAGATGACCCAGTACTTC
TRBV6-2/TRBV6-3	TRBJ2-3	NA	NA	CASSARQTNTDTQYF	TGTGCCAGCAGTGCTAGGCAGACGAACACAGATACGCAGTATTTT
TRBV9	TRBJ1-1	NA	NA	CASGPTGDTEAFF	TGTGCCAGCGGTCCTACTGGAGACACTGAAGCTTTCTTT
TRBV5-6	TRBJ1-2	NA	NA	CASSWGPESYGYTF	TGTGCCAGCAGCTGGGGCCCGGAGAGCTATGGCTACACCTTC
TRBV6-5	TRBJ1-1	NA	NA	CATSKIGTEAFF	TGTGCCACCAGCAAAATCGGCACTGAAGCTTTCTTT
TRBV28	TRBJ1-2	NA	NA	CASSTGHSYGYTF	TGTGCCAGCAGTACGGGACATTCGTATGGCTACACCTTC
TRBV28	TRBJ1-4	NA	NA	CASSLPQAGYGEKLFF	TGTGCCAGCAGTTTGCCCCAGGCAGGGTACGGTGAAAAACTGTTTTTT
TRBV2	TRBJ2-1	TRBD2	NA	CASRSGRSSDEQFF	TGTGCCAGCAGAAGCGGGAGGTCGTCGGATGAGCAGTTCTTC